This is a list of T cell receptor beta chains from one sample in a study of cytomegalovirus exposure and HLA in healthy donors. Sequenced by immunoSEQ multiplex PCR; TCRdb stores in-frame clones only, minus some. The sample contains 250,000 to 350,000 clones, roughly 90% of which appear only once. The sample taken for sequencing was PBMCs. The receptors here all came from a woman younger than 35 in good health and CMV-seronegative. Both conserved end residues are part of each CDR3. D genes are given only for firm matches. Expanded clones are given a class, and other clones once, few, many or no size at all.

clone_size,d_call,v_call,j_call,cdr3_nt,cdr3_aa
NA,NA,TRBV28,TRBJ2-7,TGTGCCAGCAGCCCAGGGGACTCCTACGAGCAGTACTTC,CASSPGDSYEQYF
NA,NA,TRBV27,TRBJ2-7,TGTGCCAGCAGTTTGTCCGGCTCCTACGAGCAGTACTTC,CASSLSGSYEQYF
once,TRBD1,TRBV7-2,TRBJ1-2,TGTGCCAGCAGCTTAGTAGGGGGCGCGGGAGGCTACACCTTC,CASSLVGGAGGYTF
NA,TRBD2,TRBV11-2,TRBJ2-1,TGTGCCAGCAGCTTTCCCCGACTAGCGGAAGGGGGTGAGCAGTTCTTC,CASSFPRLAEGGEQFF
NA,TRBD2,TRBV9,TRBJ2-2,TGTGCCAGCAGCGCAGGGACTAGCGGGAGTTGGGGCACCGGGGAGCTGTTTTTT,CASSAGTSGSWGTGELFF
once,NA,TRBV7-9,TRBJ2-5,TGTGCCAGCAGCTTACGGTCGGAGGCAAACCAAGAGACCCAGTACTTC,CASSLRSEANQETQYF
NA,NA,TRBV6-5,TRBJ2-7,TGTGCCAGCAGCCTCACGGAGGGCCTCTCCTACGAGCAGTACTTC,CASSLTEGLSYEQYF
NA,TRBD2,TRBV5-1,TRBJ2-2,TGCGCCAGCAGCAAGACTAGCGGATACACCGGGGAGCTGTTTTTT,CASSKTSGYTGELFF
NA,TRBD1,TRBV7-9,TRBJ1-2,TGTGCCAGCAGCTCACCAGGACAGGGGAGTTATGGCTACACCTTC,CASSSPGQGSYGYTF
NA,TRBD1,TRBV7-9,TRBJ1-2,TGTGCCAGCAGCCCTTTCGGACAGGGGGCAGGCGGCTACACCTTC,CASSPFGQGAGGYTF
NA,NA,TRBV19,TRBJ2-1,TGTGCCAGTACCATAGGGGGGGGCGGGTACAATGAGCAGTTCTTC,CASTIGGGGYNEQFF
once,NA,TRBV29-1,TRBJ2-1,TGCAGCGTTGTACGCACGGGAACCTTATACAATGAGCAGTTCTTC,CSVVRTGTLYNEQFF
NA,TRBD2,TRBV9,TRBJ2-1,TGTGCCAGCAGCGTCGGACTAGCGGATAGCTCCTACAATGAGCAGTTCTTC,CASSVGLADSSYNEQFF
NA,NA,TRBV4-2,TRBJ2-3,TGTGCCAGCAGCCAGTTTTTAACTAGCACAGATACGCAGTATTTT,CASSQFLTSTDTQYF
once,NA,TRBV7-2,TRBJ2-1,TGTGCCAGCAGCTTAGTTGGGGGAGGCACCTACAATGAGCAGTTCTTC,CASSLVGGGTYNEQFF